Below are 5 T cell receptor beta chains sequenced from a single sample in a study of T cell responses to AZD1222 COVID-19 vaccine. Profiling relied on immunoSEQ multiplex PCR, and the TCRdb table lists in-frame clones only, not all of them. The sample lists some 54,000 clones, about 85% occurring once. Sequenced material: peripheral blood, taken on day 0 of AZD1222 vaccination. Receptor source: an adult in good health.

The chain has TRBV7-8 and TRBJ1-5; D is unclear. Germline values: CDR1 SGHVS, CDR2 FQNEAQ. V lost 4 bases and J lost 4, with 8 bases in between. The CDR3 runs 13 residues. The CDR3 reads CASSSALNQPQHF. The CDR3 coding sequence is TGTGCCAGCAGCTCGGCCCTGAATCAGCCCCAGCATTTT.

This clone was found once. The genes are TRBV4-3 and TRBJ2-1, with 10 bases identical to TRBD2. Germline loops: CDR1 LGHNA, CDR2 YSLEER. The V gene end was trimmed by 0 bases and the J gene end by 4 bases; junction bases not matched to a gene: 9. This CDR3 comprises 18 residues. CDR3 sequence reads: CASSQDRERGGSYNEQFF. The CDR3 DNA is TGCGCCAGCAGCCAAGATAGGGAGCGGGGGGGGTCTTACAATGAGCAGTTCTTC.

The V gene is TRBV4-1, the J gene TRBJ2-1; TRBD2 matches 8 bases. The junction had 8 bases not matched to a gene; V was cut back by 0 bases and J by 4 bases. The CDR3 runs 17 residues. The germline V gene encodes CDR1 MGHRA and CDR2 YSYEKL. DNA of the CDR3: TGCGCCAGCAGCCAAGACCCCCCCGGGGGGGCGTACAATGAGCAGTTCTTC. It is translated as CASSQDPPGGAYNEQFF.

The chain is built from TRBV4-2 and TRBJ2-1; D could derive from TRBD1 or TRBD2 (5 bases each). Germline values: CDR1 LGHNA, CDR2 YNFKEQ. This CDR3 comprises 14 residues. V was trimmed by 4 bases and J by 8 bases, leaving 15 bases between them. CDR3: CASSLGAQWDEQFF. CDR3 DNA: TGTGCCAGCAGCCTCGGGGCCCAGTGGGATGAGCAGTTCTTC.

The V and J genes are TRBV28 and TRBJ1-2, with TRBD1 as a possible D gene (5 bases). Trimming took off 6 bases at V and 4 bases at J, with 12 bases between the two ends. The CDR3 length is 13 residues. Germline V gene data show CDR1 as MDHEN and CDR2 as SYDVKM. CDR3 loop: CASRPDSPYGYTF. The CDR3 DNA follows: TGTGCCAGCAGACCCGACAGTCCCTATGGCTACACCTTC.